The clone carrying this TCR beta chain came up a few times. At one of its ends the junction is not consistent with the germline gene, which may arise from a read error. RNA transcripts provided the source from which TCR beta CDR3 regions were amplified. HTBI primers were the set used in a first-round RT-PCR of the TCR CDR3. TCRdb fed the multiplex PCR reads into MiXCR, producing one record per CDR3 protein. The sample lists hundreds of thousands of distinct CDR3 sequences; roughly an eighth were seen once. The data belong to a study of T cells in Graves' hyperthyroidism and ophthalmopathy. This clonotype was obtained from a man aged 45 to 65 with Graves' ophthalmopathy. Sequencing was performed on blood.

The CDR3 spells CASSVAGGLSYNEQFF. Here the CDR3 DNA reads TGTGCCAGCAGCGTAGCGGGAGGGCTCTCCTACAATGAGCAGTTCTTC. The chain joins TRBV7-9 to TRBJ2-1, with 11 bases identical to TRBD2. The CDR3 contains 16 residues. The germline V gene encodes CDR1 SEHNR and CDR2 FQNEAQ (reference sequence).